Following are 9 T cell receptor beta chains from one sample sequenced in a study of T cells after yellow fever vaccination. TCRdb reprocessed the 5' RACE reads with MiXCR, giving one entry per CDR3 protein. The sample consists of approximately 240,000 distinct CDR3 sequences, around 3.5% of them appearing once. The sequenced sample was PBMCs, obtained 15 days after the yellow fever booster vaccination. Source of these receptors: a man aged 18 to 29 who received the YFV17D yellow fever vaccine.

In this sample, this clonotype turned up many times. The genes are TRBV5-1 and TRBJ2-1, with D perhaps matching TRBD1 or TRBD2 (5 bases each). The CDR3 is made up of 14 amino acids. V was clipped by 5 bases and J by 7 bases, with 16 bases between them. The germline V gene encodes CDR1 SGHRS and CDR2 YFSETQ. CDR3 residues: CASRSATWGNEQFF. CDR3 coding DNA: TGCGCCAGCAGGTCAGCAACCTGGGGGAATGAGCAGTTCTTC.

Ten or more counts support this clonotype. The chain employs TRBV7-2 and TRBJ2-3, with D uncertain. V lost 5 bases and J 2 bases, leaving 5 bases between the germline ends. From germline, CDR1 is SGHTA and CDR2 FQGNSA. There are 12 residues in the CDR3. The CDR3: CASSVYTDTQYF. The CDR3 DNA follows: TGTGCCAGCAGCGTTTACACAGATACGCAGTATTTT.

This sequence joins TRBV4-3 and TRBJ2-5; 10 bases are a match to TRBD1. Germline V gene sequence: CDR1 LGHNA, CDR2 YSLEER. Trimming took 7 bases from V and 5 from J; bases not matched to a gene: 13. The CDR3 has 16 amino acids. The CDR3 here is CASTGGATGGPETQYF. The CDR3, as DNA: TGCGCCAGCACCGGTGGGGCGACAGGGGGCCCCGAGACCCAGTACTTC.

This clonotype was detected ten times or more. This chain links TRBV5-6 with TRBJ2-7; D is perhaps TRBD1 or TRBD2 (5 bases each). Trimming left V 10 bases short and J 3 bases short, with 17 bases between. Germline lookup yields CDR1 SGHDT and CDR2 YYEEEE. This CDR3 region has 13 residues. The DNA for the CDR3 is TGTGCCTCAGTGAGCCGGGACCGCTACGAGCAGTACGTC. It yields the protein CASVSRDRYEQYV.

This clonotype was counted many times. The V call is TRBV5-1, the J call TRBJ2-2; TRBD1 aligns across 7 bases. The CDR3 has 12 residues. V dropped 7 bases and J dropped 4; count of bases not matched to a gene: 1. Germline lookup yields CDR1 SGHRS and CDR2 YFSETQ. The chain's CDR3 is CASGTVTGELFF. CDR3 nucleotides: TGCGCCAGCGGGACAGTCACCGGGGAGCTGTTTTTT.

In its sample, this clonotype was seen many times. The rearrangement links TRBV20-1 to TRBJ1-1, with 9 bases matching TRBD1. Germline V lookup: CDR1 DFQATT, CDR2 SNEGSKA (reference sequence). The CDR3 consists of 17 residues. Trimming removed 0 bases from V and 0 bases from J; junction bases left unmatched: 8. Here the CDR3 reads CSARDATGGTMNTEAFF. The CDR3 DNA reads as TGCAGTGCTAGAGACGCGACAGGGGGTACTATGAACACTGAAGCTTTCTTT.

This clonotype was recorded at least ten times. For the CDR3, the DNA is TGTGCCAGCAGACCCCCAGGGCGGCTAGCCTACACAGATACGCAGTATTTT. This sequence encodes CASRPPGRLAYTDTQYF. The gene calls are TRBV12-3 or TRBV12-4 and TRBJ2-3; D may match TRBD1 or TRBD2 (5 bases each). V was clipped by 6 bases and J by 2 bases, with 21 bases between them. The CDR3 contains 17 residues.

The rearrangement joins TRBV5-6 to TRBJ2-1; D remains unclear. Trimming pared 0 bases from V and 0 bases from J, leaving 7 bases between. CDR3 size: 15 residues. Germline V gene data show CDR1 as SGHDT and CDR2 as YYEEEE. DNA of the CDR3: TGTGCCAGCAGCTTGGGACCCTGCTCCTACAATGAGCAGTTCTTC. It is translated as CASSLGPCSYNEQFF.

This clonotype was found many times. The CDR3 DNA reads as TGTGCCAGCAGCCGAAGGGAGACTGAAGCTTTCTTT. Its translation: CASSRRETEAFF. The chain is built from TRBV6-2 or TRBV6-3 and TRBJ1-1; D gene ambiguous. Germline V gene lookup returns CDR1 MNHEY and CDR2 SVGEGT. The CDR3 extends over 12 amino acids. V dropped 6 bases and J dropped 5 bases, with 10 bases sitting between them.